This T cell receptor beta chain is drawn from a study of shared clonotypes between healthy human individuals (dated by TCRdb to between 2020 and 2021). Broadly, across the study: Three men and two women, aged 18 to 49 years, made up the cohort. Each donor's leukapheresis produced roughly between roughly 0.9 and 9 billion PBMCs. To increase sequencing depth and limit assay-specific biases, different laboratories used diverse techniques to prepare libraries and sequence TCR repertoires. To estimate repertoire size and how much clonotype sharing occurs between individuals, the study deeply sequenced the blood TCR repertoires of about 5 healthy adults. For each donor, CD4 naive and CD4 memory were each run on three plates, CD8 naive on two plates, and CD8 memory on one plate. Overall results and qualifications from the work: Higher generation probabilities were observed for clonotypes shared by all four sorted-subset donors than for non-shared clonotypes. Naive subsets generally had larger estimated clonotype richness than memory subsets. Pairwise subsampling indicated that sequencing depth was expected to affect the degree of clonotype sharing among donors. Because the study included only a small number of donors, the genetic and exposure-history diversity represented was limited. Incomplete sequencing was indicated by rarefaction of sorted-subset datasets, despite the large sequencing depth. About 5% of naive CD4, 3.5% of naive CD8, around 2.3% of memory CD4, and about 0.4% of memory CD8 clonotypes were shared across several donors. Sampling was restricted to blood, and TCR repertoires in tissue are likely to differ from TCR repertoires in blood.

About this clone itself: It lacks a known antigen. Base-call qualities are not available, and no considerably larger clone is one nucleotide away.

The CDR3 has 13 amino acids, counting the end cysteine and phenylalanine. Of the read, only the CDR3 DNA is kept; its 39 bases are in frame from base 1. CDR1 and CDR2, per the germline V gene, are SGHAT and FQNNGV. Relative to germline, V is 4 bases shorter and J is 3 bases shorter, with 10 bases between their ends. CD8 naive samples consisted of CD45RO-negative cells that were positively selected for CCR7, yielding a CD45RA+CCR7+ population without TemRA cells. The donors were healthy, HIV-negative adults with no recently reported acute infections or vaccinations. All donors were Caucasian adults living in Nashville, Tennessee, USA. Blood was collected by leukapheresis, and PBMCs were isolated by Ficoll-Histopaque density gradient centrifugation and then cryopreserved in liquid nitrogen vapor phase. Analytical flow cytometry was used to check the purity and quantity of every magnetically sorted T cell population. Genomic DNA was isolated from every sorted fraction and measured by UV absorbance on a Nanodrop 2000c.

Using the deep immunoSEQ assay, TCR CDR3 regions were amplified from genomic DNA by multiplex PCR. Extracted genomic DNA from each cell subset was distributed evenly across all wells of several immunoSEQ 96-well plates, and each plate was treated as a replicate. For sorted subsets, about 200 ng genomic DNA, equal to 30,000 to 35,000 T cell genomes, was loaded into each replicate PCR. Purified libraries were measured with a Qubit 3.0 fluorometer, size-checked on a Bioanalyzer 2100, and measured again with the KAPA Library Quantification kit. Each immunoSEQ 96-well plate was sequenced on its own single-read 150-cycle Illumina NextSeq 550 flow cell. As for how the authors treated the data: Because the immunoSEQ output held only junctional sequences and lacked quality scores, the filtering could not match the filtering applied to full-length reads. To assign V/J genes and CDR3, sequences were annotated against IMGT germline references using PyIR, a Python wrapper for IgBLAST v1.9. Reads were filtered out if the reads had weak V/J assignments (E-value above 1e-6), no CDR3, stop codons, out-of-frame junctions, or ambiguous translated residues. A V3J clonotype was defined by an identical inferred V gene, J gene, and CDR3 amino acid sequence. The percentage overlap between two repertoires was calculated by dividing the number of shared unique clonotypes by the size of the smaller repertoire. Repertoire richness was assessed with RTK rarefaction, the Chao1 estimator, and Recon v2.1 estimates of unobserved clonotypes. For all TCRbeta clonotypes obtained by the gDNA method from four donors, generation probabilities were computed with OLGA. TCRdb took over this immuneACCESS table, retaining in-frame rearrangements with V and J assigned. Such tables are incomplete; in checked studies, under half of the missing clones stem from an unresolved V gene, and the remainder is unexplained. The V and J calls and clone size were taken over from that table, and D and trimming were inferred from the DNA. Here the sample has millions of clones; around 96% occur a single time. Roughly 1.1% of the sample comes from the top ten.

The V gene is TRBV11-2 and the J gene is TRBJ2-7; the D gene assignment is ambiguous. The receptor's source is a man aged 18-30 years in good health. Sequenced: naive CD8+ T cells sorted from blood. The cell subset or site label corresponds to: CD45RA+CCR7+. At the DNA level, the sequence is TGTGCCAGCAGCTATGATATATTCTACGAGCAGTACTTC. This sequence encodes CASSYDIFYEQYF.